This T cell receptor beta chain was sequenced for a study of response to subunit inactivated influenza vaccine. The study, taken as a whole, reports: There was a suggestion from the authors that each seasonal influenza vaccination recruits few new T cells.

TCRdb passed the RT-PCR reads through MiXCR, listing each CDR3 protein once. In the table there are about 480,000 distinct CDR3 sequences, around 13% of which are singletons. Losses at the gene ends were 1 base for V and 0 bases for J; bases not matched to a gene: 0. The CDR3 runs to 15 residues. Germline loops: CDR1 LGHNA, CDR2 YNFKEQ. This clonotype came up many times. Its antigen is not identified. The source of this sequence is a man aged 50 to 60 who received an inactivated influenza vaccine. The sequencing here drew on PBMCs from blood, taken about 6 weeks after vaccination. The chain couples TRBV4-2 to TRBJ2-1; 7 bases match TRBD1. The CDR3 region is CASSQGQGSYNEQFF. CDR3 nucleotides: TGTGCCAGCAGCCAAGGACAGGGCTCCTACAATGAGCAGTTCTTC.